This T cell receptor (beta chain) emerged from a study of T cell clonality in common variable immunodeficiency. Assay used: immunoSEQ multiplex PCR; TCRdb lists only in-frame clones, some missing. This repertoire holds 35,000 to 50,000 clones, and none appear only once. This clone has only a few counts. Sequenced material: peripheral blood mononuclear cells. The receptor was derived from a person aged 18 to 75 in good health.

This CDR3 is CASSLGSAGAWDEQFF. The sequenced CDR3 bases are TGTGCCAGCAGCTTAGGGTCCGCGGGAGCCTGGGATGAG. This chain joins TRBV7-6 and TRBJ2-1, with 7 bases fitting TRBD2. Read coverage stops 3 residues before the CDR3 terminus; the germline J gene supplies the remainder. CDR3 length equals 16 residues. The germline gives CDR1 SGHVS, CDR2 FNYEAQ. V lost 1 base to trimming and J lost 8 bases; unmatched junction nucleotides: 11.